This T cell receptor (beta chain) comes out of a study of control samples from healthy donors and cancer patients (dated by TCRdb to 2018 to 2021). The junction carries 19 bases between V and J, which are trimmed by 7 bases and 6 bases respectively. The germline V gene specifies MNHNS as CDR1 and SASEGT as CDR2. The CDR3 holds 15 amino acids from the cysteine to the phenylalanine. Only CDR3 DNA is held: 45 bases, read in frame from base 1. The protocol used for the library was the immunoSEQ multiplex PCR assay. The table was pulled from immuneACCESS by TCRdb, which kept in-frame rearrangements only. Such tables lose some clones; where checked, under half of the loss comes from unresolved V genes, and the rest has no known cause. The sample table shows about 57,000 clones, and around 93% are seen once. The ten largest clones capture roughly 0.9% of the sample. This clone was seen only once. Its specific antigen is unknown. Qualities for individual bases were not recorded, and no much larger clone is one base off.

This TCR was sampled from a young man with colorectal cancer. The chain was built from TRBV6-1 and TRBJ1-5, and possibly TRBD1, on 5 matching bases. Sequences were obtained from PBMCs. The CDR3 region: CASTPSGGVGQPQHF. The nucleotide sequence reads TGTGCCAGCACCCCCTCTGGGGGGGTTGGTCAGCCCCAGCATTTT.